This TCR beta chain was sequenced in a study of blood T cell repertoires in COVID-19. The method was immunoSEQ multiplex PCR; TCRdb's version includes in-frame clones alone and lacks a portion of them. This sample carries around 230,000 clones, roughly 80% of them seen once, and the ten largest clones take 7.5% to 9%. The sequence derives from a woman aged 80 or over with acute or convalescent COVID-19. The material sequenced was peripheral blood.

The CDR3 spells CASSRSPQTGQPQHF. CDR3 DNA sequence: TGTGCCAGCAGCAGAAGCCCGCAAACAGGGCAGCCCCAGCATTTT. The J gene is TRBJ1-5, the V gene TRBV11-2, with a possible D match to TRBD1 (6 bases). This CDR3 contains 15 residues. The germline V and J ends were trimmed by 5 bases and 7 bases, with 18 bases remaining between them. Germline values: CDR1 SGHAT, CDR2 FQNNGV.